This T cell receptor (beta chain) was profiled in a study of identical twins listed by TCRdb under 2016. Broadly, across the study: To test whether fetal clonotypes persist, the study used deep sequencing on TCR alpha and beta repertoires from monozygotic twins, unrelated adults of various ages, and cord blood. To rule out contamination, the twin experiments were replicated at different times with different library preparation protocols. General study outcomes and caveats: Compared with coincidental sharing between unrelated individuals, out-of-frame TCR alpha sequences shared between twins showed an excess of sequences with low generation probability. In monozygotic twins, out-of-frame TCR alpha sharing was systematically underestimated by recombination models, although the models agreed with sharing between unrelated individuals. Excess twin sharing in beta out-of-frame sequences was weaker because fewer shared sequences lowered the signal-to-noise ratio. Abundant cord blood beta clonotypes had fewer insertions, young adult naive repertoires showed a similar but weaker trend, and memory repertoires showed no such trend. Conclusions relied on cross-sectional statistical analysis, since the same donors could not be followed over many years. Zero-insertion analyses could be partly confounded by invariant T cells such as MAIT and iNKT, although diverse VJ usage argued against such confounding for most clonotypes.

This clonotype has more than one count but fewer than ten. The antigen it binds to is not known. No base-level quality is on record; no much larger clone is a single base apart. Library prep was done by 5' RACE. TCRdb records Illumina HiSeq 2000 as the sequencer. A universal primer binding site was introduced by template switching, and a unique molecular identifier was present in the final cDNA, enabling accurate counting of TCR cDNA molecules. First-strand cDNA for TCR alpha and beta chains was synthesized from specific primers in the conserved constant-segment region. Each cDNA library was double barcoded, with a SMART-Mk sample barcode plus Illumina barcodes, to control for contamination. Two successive PCR steps introduced TruSeq adapter sequences along with Illumina sample barcodes. TCR alpha and beta cDNA libraries were sequenced on the Illumina HiSeq platform with custom primers. As for the authors' bioinformatics: Unique molecular identifiers were extracted from raw reads with MiGEC, and CDR3 positions were determined with MiXCR. For each individual, recombination models were inferred using an EM algorithm with the repgenHMM and IGoR tools. Shared clonotypes were analyzed with the tcR package in R, and sharing was normalized by the product of cloneset sizes. To study raw recombination without the effects of thymic and clonal selection, out-of-frame nonproductive sequences were analyzed. Through fastp at Q25 and MiXCR, TCRdb rebuilt clones from the public reads, retaining in-frame beta chains. Rows with one shared CDR3 protein collapse into an entry with the most common genes and DNA. These V and J calls are TCRdb output, not the study's own analysis. The sample table contains around 250,000 distinct CDR3 sequences; only one count was recorded for roughly 13% of them. The ten largest clones add up to 4% to 5% of the sample.

Only healthy Caucasian donors were included. The twin cohort comprised three pairs of female monozygotic twins, all aged roughly 18 to 30 years. Miltenyi CD45RO+ enrichment and human naive T-cell isolation kits were used to isolate memory (CD45RO+) and naive T cells from PBMC. The sample was also reused in another study, on yellow fever vaccine responses in identical twins. The second study, in turn, reports: According to the authors, in identical twins the way T cells responded to vaccination appeared partly convergent and partly personalized. Focusing on identical twins, the study followed the T cell clones that responded to the vaccine, and did so with precision.

The sequence came from a woman aged 18 to 35 in good health. The specimen sequenced was memory (CD45RO+) T cells sorted from blood. Read against the paper, the sample's cell subset or site label means: CD45RO+ enriched T cells.

The CDR3 reads as follows: CASSYLKGAYNEQFF. The sequenced DNA: TGTGCCAGCAGTTACTTGAAGGGGGCATACAATGAGCAGTTCTTC. Recombination joined TRBV6-2 or TRBV6-3 with TRBJ2-1, with 7 bases aligning to TRBD1. From its cysteine to its phenylalanine, the CDR3 spans 15 amino acids. The sequence is cut down to CDR3 DNA, 45 bases in frame from base 1. CDR1 and CDR2 are read off the germline V gene as MNHEY and SVGEGT. For this chain, trimming is 1 base at the V end and 4 bases at the J end, and the number of junction bases without a gene match is 4.